The T cell receptor beta chain described here comes from a study of blood T cell repertoires in COVID-19. Germline loops: CDR1 SGHVS, CDR2 FQNEAQ. Deletions cut 3 bases from V and 0 bases from J, with 8 bases between. The CDR3 has 14 residues. Sequenced by immunoSEQ multiplex PCR; TCRdb stores in-frame clones only, minus some. The sample holds around 150,000 clones, roughly 76% seen once. The chain combines TRBV7-8 with TRBJ1-1; no definite D call. The receptor was derived from a woman in her forties or fifties with active or convalescent COVID-19. The sequenced sample consisted of peripheral blood. The CDR3 nucleotides read TGTGCCAGCAGCTTCTCACAGATGAACACTGAAGCTTTCTTT. It translates to CASSFSQMNTEAFF.